This TCR beta chain was documented in a study of CXCR3-negative and CXCR3-positive naive CD8 T cells. TRB cDNA was prepared as libraries by UMI-labeled 5' RACE. TCRdb reanalyzed the 5' RACE reads and collapses them to one entry per CDR3 protein, without DNA. Its table records around 60,000 distinct CDR3 sequences. The sequencing input was naive CXCR3- CD8+ T cells from blood. Subset defined: CD45RO-CCR7+CD27+CD95- naive CD8+ T cells lacking CXCR3 (TNR3-). This clonotype was sampled from a human donor in good health. Some clones in this sample may be carry-over from other donors' samples.

The CDR3 sequence is CASVSERDSYEQYF. The rearrangement links TRBV12-5 to TRBJ2-7. The CDR3 consists of 14 residues. Per the germline V gene, CDR1 is LGHNT and CDR2 is FRNRAP.